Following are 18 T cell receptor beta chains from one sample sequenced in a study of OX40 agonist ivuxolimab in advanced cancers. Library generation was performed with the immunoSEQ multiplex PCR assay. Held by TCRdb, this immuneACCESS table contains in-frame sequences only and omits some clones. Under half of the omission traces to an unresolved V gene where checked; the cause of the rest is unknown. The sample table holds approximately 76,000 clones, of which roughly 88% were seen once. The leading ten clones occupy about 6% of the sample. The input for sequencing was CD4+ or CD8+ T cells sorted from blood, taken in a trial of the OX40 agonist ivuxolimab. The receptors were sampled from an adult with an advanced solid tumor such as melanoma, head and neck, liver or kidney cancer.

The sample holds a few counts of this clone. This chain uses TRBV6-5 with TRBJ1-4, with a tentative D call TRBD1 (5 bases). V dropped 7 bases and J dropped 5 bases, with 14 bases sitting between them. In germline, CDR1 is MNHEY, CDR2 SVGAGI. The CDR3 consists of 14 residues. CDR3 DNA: TGTGCCAGCAATAACCGGGGCTGGAATGAAAAACTGTTTTTT. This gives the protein CASNNRGWNEKLFF.

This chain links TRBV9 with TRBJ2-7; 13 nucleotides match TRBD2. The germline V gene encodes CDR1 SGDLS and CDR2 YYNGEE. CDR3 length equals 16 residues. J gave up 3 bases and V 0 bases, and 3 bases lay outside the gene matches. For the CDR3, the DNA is TGTGCCAGCAGCGTAGGGACTAGCGGGAGAGTCTACGAGCAGTACTTC. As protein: CASSVGTSGRVYEQYF.

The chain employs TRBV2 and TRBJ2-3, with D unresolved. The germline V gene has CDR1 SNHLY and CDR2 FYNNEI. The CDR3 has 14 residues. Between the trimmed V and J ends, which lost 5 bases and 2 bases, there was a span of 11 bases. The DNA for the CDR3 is TGTGCCAGCAGTCCCGTGGCTCTCACAGATACGCAGTATTTT. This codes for CASSPVALTDTQYF.

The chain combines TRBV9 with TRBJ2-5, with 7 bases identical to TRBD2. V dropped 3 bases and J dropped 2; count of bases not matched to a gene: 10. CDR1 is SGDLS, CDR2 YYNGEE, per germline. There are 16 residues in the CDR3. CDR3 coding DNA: TGTGCCAGCAGCGGAGAAGGCGGCGGGGGTCAAGAGACCCAGTACTTC. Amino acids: CASSGEGGGGQETQYF.

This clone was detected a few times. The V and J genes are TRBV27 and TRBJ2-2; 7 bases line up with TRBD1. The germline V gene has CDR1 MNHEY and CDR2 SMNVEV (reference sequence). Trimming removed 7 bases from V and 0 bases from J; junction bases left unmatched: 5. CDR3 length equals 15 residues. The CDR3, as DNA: TGTGCCAGCAAACTCGGGACAGCGAACACCGGGGAGCTGTTTTTT. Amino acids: CASKLGTANTGELFF.

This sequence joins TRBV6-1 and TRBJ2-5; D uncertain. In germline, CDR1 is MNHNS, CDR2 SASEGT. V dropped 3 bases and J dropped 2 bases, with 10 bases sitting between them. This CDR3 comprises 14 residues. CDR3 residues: CASSDTGPQETQYF. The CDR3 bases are TGTGCCAGCAGTGACACCGGGCCACAAGAGACCCAGTACTTC.

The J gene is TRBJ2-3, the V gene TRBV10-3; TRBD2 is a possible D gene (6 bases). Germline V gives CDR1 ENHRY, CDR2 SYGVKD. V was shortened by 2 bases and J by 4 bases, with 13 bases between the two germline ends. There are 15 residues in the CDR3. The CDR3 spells CAISEINGGADTQYF. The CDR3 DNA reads TGTGCCATCAGTGAGATAAACGGAGGGGCAGATACGCAGTATTTT.

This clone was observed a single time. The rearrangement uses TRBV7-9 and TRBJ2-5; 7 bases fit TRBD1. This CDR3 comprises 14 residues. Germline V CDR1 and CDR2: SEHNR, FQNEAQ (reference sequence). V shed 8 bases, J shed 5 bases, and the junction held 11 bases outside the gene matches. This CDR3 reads CASRSGTEGETQYF. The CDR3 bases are TGTGCCAGCCGGTCGGGGACAGAGGGGGAGACCCAGTACTTC.

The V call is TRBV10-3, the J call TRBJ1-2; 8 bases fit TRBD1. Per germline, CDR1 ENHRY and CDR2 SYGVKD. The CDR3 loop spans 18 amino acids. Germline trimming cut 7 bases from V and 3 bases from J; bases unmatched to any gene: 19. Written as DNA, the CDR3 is TGTGCCATCAAGGGGTGGTATGAGGACAGGGCGTATGACTATGGCTACACCTTC. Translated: CAIKGWYEDRAYDYGYTF.

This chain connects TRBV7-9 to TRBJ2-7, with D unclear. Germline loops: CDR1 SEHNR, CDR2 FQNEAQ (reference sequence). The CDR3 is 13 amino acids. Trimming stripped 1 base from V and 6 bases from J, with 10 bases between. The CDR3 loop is CASSLGTSGEQYF. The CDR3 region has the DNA TGTGCCAGCAGCTTAGGGACGTCGGGCGAGCAGTACTTC.

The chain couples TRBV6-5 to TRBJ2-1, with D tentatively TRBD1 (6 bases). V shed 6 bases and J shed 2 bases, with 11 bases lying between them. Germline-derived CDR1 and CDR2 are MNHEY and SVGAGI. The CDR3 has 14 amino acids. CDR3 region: CASRGAETYNEQFF. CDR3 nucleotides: TGTGCCAGCAGGGGGGCTGAGACCTACAATGAGCAGTTCTTC.

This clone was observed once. The CDR3 sequence: CASGLAPGQRPYEQYF. As DNA, the CDR3 is TGTGCTAGTGGTTTGGCCCCGGGACAGCGGCCATACGAGCAGTACTTC. This chain uses TRBV12-5 with TRBJ2-7, with 7 bases fitting TRBD1. The V and J ends lost 1 base and 4 bases, in that order; junction bases with no gene match: 10. CDR3 length: 16 amino acids. The germline V gene has CDR1 LGHNT and CDR2 FRNRAP.

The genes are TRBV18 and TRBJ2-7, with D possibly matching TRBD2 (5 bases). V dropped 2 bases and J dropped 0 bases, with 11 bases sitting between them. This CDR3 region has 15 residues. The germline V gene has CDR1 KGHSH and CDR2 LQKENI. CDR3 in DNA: TGTGCCAGCTCACCAGTTGCGGGTAGCTCCTACGAGCAGTACTTC. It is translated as CASSPVAGSSYEQYF.

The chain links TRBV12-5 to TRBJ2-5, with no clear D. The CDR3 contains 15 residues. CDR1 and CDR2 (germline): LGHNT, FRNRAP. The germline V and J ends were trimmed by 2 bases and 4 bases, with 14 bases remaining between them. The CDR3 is CASGLSDPGRETQYF. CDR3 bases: TGTGCTAGTGGTTTGAGTGATCCGGGCAGAGAGACCCAGTACTTC.

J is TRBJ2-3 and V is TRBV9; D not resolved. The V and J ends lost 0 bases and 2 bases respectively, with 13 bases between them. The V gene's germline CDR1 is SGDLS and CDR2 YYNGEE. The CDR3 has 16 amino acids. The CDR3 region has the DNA TGTGCCAGCAGCGTAGGGCAGATCCTTATCACAGATACGCAGTATTTT. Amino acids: CASSVGQILITDTQYF.

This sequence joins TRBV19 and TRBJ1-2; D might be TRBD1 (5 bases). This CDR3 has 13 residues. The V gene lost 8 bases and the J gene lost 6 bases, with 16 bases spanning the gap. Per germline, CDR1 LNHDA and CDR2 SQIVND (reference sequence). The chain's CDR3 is CASRQYGTDGYTF. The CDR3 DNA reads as TGTGCCAGTCGCCAATACGGGACTGATGGCTACACCTTC.

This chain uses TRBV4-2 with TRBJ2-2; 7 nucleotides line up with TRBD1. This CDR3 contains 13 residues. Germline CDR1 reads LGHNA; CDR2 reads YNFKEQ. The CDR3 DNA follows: TGTGGGTCCCGGGACAGGAACACCGGGGAGCTGTTTTTT. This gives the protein CGSRDRNTGELFF.

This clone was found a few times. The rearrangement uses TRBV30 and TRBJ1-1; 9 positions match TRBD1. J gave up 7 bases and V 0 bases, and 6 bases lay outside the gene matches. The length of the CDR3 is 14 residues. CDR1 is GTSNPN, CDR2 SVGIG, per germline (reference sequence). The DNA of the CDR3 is TGTGCCTGGAGTGTAAACAGGGGGCAGGATGAAGCTTTCTTT. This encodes CAWSVNRGQDEAFF.